These 2 T cell receptor beta chains share one sample of origin, sequenced in a study of response to subunit inactivated influenza vaccine. TCRdb re-called the RT-PCR reads with MiXCR, one entry per CDR3 protein. This sample carries hundreds of thousands of distinct CDR3 sequences, more than 15% of them seen once, and the ten largest clones take 3%. This specimen was CD4+ T cells sorted from PBMCs, taken roughly 24 months after vaccination. The receptors originated from a man aged 50 to 75 who received an inactivated influenza vaccine.

The chain carries TRBV28 and TRBJ2-6; D possibly corresponds to TRBD1 (6 bases). The CDR3 runs to 18 residues. The germline V and J ends were trimmed by 8 bases and 1 base, with 21 bases remaining between them. CDR1 and CDR2 (germline): MDHEN, SYDVKM. The CDR3 here is CASYPLRDTFSGANVLTF. CDR3 sequence (DNA): TGTGCCAGCTATCCATTACGGGACACGTTTTCTGGGGCCAACGTCCTGACTTTC.

This clonotype was observed a handful of times. Here the CDR3 DNA reads TGTGCCAGCAGCTTAATGAGAGGACGCTTGGCCTACGAGCAGTACTTC. Translated, it gives CASSLMRGRLAYEQYF. The chain employs TRBV11-2 and TRBJ2-7; no reliable D call. The CDR3 length is 16 residues. Germline assignment: CDR1 SGHAT and CDR2 FQNNGV. V was cut by 2 bases and J by 2 bases, with 16 bases left in between.